This TCR beta chain was documented in a study of shared T cell receptors in the human thymus. Repertoires were generated with immunoSEQ multiplex PCR, while TCRdb's copy carries only in-frame clones and drops some. The sample lists 630,000 or so clones, approximately 87% occurring once. Germline V gives CDR1 ENHRY, CDR2 SYGVKD. Trimming removed 6 bases from V and 4 bases from J, with 28 bases in between. The CDR3 contains 18 residues. The same sample was also studied in work on human thymus T cells. This second study says: The study used thymus tissue resected during corrective heart surgery. An apparent bias in V and J gene usage was seen in thymic and blood repertoires. As related research reported, thymic repertoires overlapped highly among unrelated individuals.

The receptor was derived from a boy in the first two years of life with a congenital heart defect. The rearrangement uses TRBV10-3 and TRBJ2-7; weak D call: TRBD1 (6 bases). The material sequenced was thymocytes. CDR3 sequence: CAISRGGSRMFLGYEQYF. CDR3 nucleotides: TGTGCCATCAGCCGTGGGGGCTCGCGGATGTTCCTGGGTTACGAGCAGTACTTC.